These T cell receptor beta chains were read from a single sample in a study of blood T cells in healthy people across ages. TCRdb called the 5' RACE reads again in MiXCR, with one record for every CDR3 protein. The table includes approximately 880,000 distinct CDR3 sequences, approximately 49% detected once. Sequencing was carried out using blood. The origin of the receptors is a man between 25 and 39 years old in good health. CDR3s include the opening cysteine and the closing phenylalanine or tryptophan. The D gene is left open where the match is weak. Where a row states a size, it is once, few, many or the class of an expanded clone; other rows omit it.

CDR3	DNA	D	V	size	J
CASSLVAGGKTDTQYF	TGTGCCAGCAGCTTAGTTGCTGGGGGCAAGACAGATACGCAGTATTTT	-	TRBV7-2	once	TRBJ2-3
CASSQLPYEQYF	TGCGCCAGCAGCCAACTCCCCTACGAGCAGTACTTC	-	TRBV4-1	-	TRBJ2-7
CASSLRGRPATNEKLFF	TGTGCCAGCAGCCTCCGGGGACGCCCTGCAACTAATGAAAAACTGTTTTTT	-	TRBV21-1	-	TRBJ1-4
CSARSNYAGTKSTDTQYF	TGCAGTGCTAGAAGCAATTATGCCGGCACCAAAAGCACAGATACGCAGTATTTT	-	TRBV20-1	few	TRBJ2-3
CAISDFTGVNEQYF	TGTGCCATCAGCGATTTTACAGGGGTCAACGAGCAGTACTTC	TRBD1	TRBV10-3	-	TRBJ2-7
CASSLWPSSDSSSSYNEQYF	TGTGCCAGCAGTTTATGGCCTTCCTCTGACAGTTCGAGCTCCTACAATGAGCAGTACTTC	-	TRBV28	-	TRBJ2-7
CASSQEGSGDRGYNEQYF	TGCGCCAGCAGCCAAGAAGGATCAGGGGACAGGGGGTACAATGAGCAGTACTTC	TRBD1	TRBV4-1	-	TRBJ2-7
CASSEYSGGSSYEQYF	TGTGCCAGCAGTGAATATAGCGGGGGGAGCTCCTACGAGCAGTACTTC	TRBD2	TRBV2	-	TRBJ2-7
CASTSPPYNEQFF	TGTGCCAGCACTAGCCCCCCGTACAATGAGCAGTTCTTC	-	TRBV5-8	-	TRBJ2-1
CAISGGLEAFF	TGTGCCATCAGTGGAGGGTTAGAAGCTTTCTTT	-	TRBV10-3	-	TRBJ1-1
CASSLAGSGFTDTQYF	TGTGCCAGCAGTTTAGCAGGGAGTGGTTTCACAGATACGCAGTATTTT	-	TRBV6-2/TRBV6-3	few	TRBJ2-3
CASSQVYYIGGYTF	TGTGCCAGCAGCCAAGTTTACTATATTGGCGGCTACACCTTC	-	TRBV4-2	few	TRBJ1-2
CASSSTIQGSHNEQFF	TGTGCCAGCAGCTCCACCATCCAGGGTAGTCACAATGAGCAGTTCTTC	-	TRBV11-3	-	TRBJ2-1
CASSLYEGGQTQYF	TGTGCCAGCAGCTTATACGAGGGTGGTCAGACCCAGTACTTC	-	TRBV5-5	-	TRBJ2-5
CASSQDRRLAGINEQFF	TGCGCCAGCAGCCAAGATCGGAGACTAGCGGGGATCAATGAGCAGTTCTTC	TRBD2	TRBV4-1	-	TRBJ2-1
CASRGDRANYGYTF	TGTGCCAGCAGGGGGGACCGAGCTAACTATGGCTACACCTTC	-	TRBV12-3/TRBV12-4	-	TRBJ1-2
CASSTGGRVNQPQHF	TGTGCCAGCAGTACCGGGGGGAGGGTCAATCAGCCCCAGCATTTT	-	TRBV6-5	once	TRBJ1-5
CATSAESGTGVRSYNEQFF	TGTGCCACCAGCGCCGAGTCCGGGACAGGGGTCCGGTCCTACAATGAGCAGTTCTTC	TRBD1	TRBV24-1	-	TRBJ2-1
CSARDPAGSGDTQYF	TGCAGTGCTAGAGATCCCGCTGGGTCCGGAGATACGCAGTATTTT	-	TRBV20-1	-	TRBJ2-3
CASSVLEGRDIQYF	TGTGCCAGCAGCGTTTTAGAGGGCAGGGACATTCAGTACTTC	-	TRBV2	-	TRBJ2-4
CSVEVQGQLGGYTF	TGCAGCGTTGAAGTCCAGGGACAGCTCGGGGGCTACACCTTC	TRBD1	TRBV29-1	few	TRBJ1-2
CASSWDVSYEQYF	TGTGCCAGCAGCTGGGACGTCTCCTACGAGCAGTACTTC	-	TRBV11-1	-	TRBJ2-7
CAISEWGTAEDAQYF	TGTGCCATCAGTGAGTGGGGGACAGCCGAAGATGCGCAGTATTTT	TRBD1	TRBV10-3	-	TRBJ2-3
CASSWPLGLEEETQYF	TGCGCCAGCAGCTGGCCCTTGGGACTAGAGGAGGAGACCCAGTACTTC	TRBD2	TRBV4-1	-	TRBJ2-5
CASSLAASGPTQYF	TGTGCCAGCAGCTTAGCGGCTAGCGGTCCAACCCAGTACTTC	TRBD2	TRBV7-2	-	TRBJ2-7
CSARGSGNQPQHF	TGCAGTGCTAGGGGGTCGGGCAATCAGCCCCAGCATTTT	-	TRBV20-1	few	TRBJ1-5
CASSLYRGPQETQYF	TGTGCCAGCAGTCTTTACAGGGGGCCGCAAGAGACCCAGTACTTC	TRBD1	TRBV27	few	TRBJ2-5
CSARDSKGAHSPLHF	TGCAGTGCTAGGGATTCGAAGGGGGCCCATTCACCCCTCCACTTT	TRBD1	TRBV20-1	-	TRBJ1-6
CASSGGRQTLSSYEQYF	TGTGCCAGCAGTGGGGGGAGACAAACTCTGAGCTCCTACGAGCAGTACTTC	-	TRBV2	few	TRBJ2-7
CASTVYTKPPSEQFF	TGTGCCAGCACCGTTTACACCAAACCCCCAAGTGAGCAGTTCTTC	-	TRBV27	-	TRBJ2-1
CASSAEQGRSRSDTQYF	TGTGCCAGCAGCGCCGAGCAGGGTAGGAGTCGCTCAGATACGCAGTATTTT	-	TRBV9	few	TRBJ2-3
CSVVTSGLTDTRYF	TGCAGCGTTGTGACTAGCGGGCTGACAGATACGCGGTATTTT	TRBD2	TRBV29-1	-	TRBJ2-3
CSVGQVMNTEAFF	TGCAGCGTGGGACAGGTTATGAACACTGAAGCTTTCTTT	TRBD1	TRBV29-1	-	TRBJ1-1
CASSQGLAFNQPQHF	TGCGCCAGCAGCCAAGGATTAGCTTTCAATCAGCCCCAGCATTTT	-	TRBV4-1	-	TRBJ1-5
CASSPGRNSNQPQHF	TGTGCCAGCAGCCCAGGACGGAATAGCAATCAGCCCCAGCATTTT	-	TRBV4-2	-	TRBJ1-5
CSGGTLTDTQYF	TGCAGTGGCGGGACCCTCACAGATACGCAGTATTTT	-	TRBV20-1	-	TRBJ2-3
CASSRGAGTSNQPQHF	TGTGCCAGCAGCAGGGGCGCAGGGACTAGCAATCAGCCCCAGCATTTT	-	TRBV3-1	once	TRBJ1-5
CAGSYGQGYEQFF	TGTGCCGGCAGTTACGGCCAGGGCTATGAGCAGTTCTTC	-	TRBV6-5	-	TRBJ2-1
CASSVGGGDYEQYF	TGTGCCAGCAGCGTAGGCGGGGGCGACTACGAGCAGTACTTC	-	TRBV9	many	TRBJ2-7
CSARTSGGPSYEQYF	TGCAGTGCTCGGACTAGCGGGGGGCCCTCCTACGAGCAGTACTTC	TRBD2	TRBV20-1	-	TRBJ2-7